What follows are 16 T cell receptor beta chains derived from one specimen sequenced in a study of blood T cell repertoires in COVID-19. Data came from immunoSEQ multiplex PCR; TCRdb stores just in-frame clones and leaves some out. The sample has roughly 100,000 clones, over 85% seen once. The sequencing input was peripheral blood. The receptors here all came from a woman aged 50 to 60 with COVID-19, enrolled during active disease.

The chain joins TRBV6-5 to TRBJ1-1; possibly TRBD1 for D (5 bases). The CDR3 is 11 residues long. Germline lookup yields CDR1 MNHEY and CDR2 SVGAGI. V was cut by 8 bases and J by 11 bases, with 15 bases left in between. In DNA, the CDR3 is TGTGCCAGCGGGGGTGGAGGGGCGGCTTTCTTT. Residues: CASGGGGAAFF.

This chain uses TRBV7-6 with TRBJ2-1; TRBD2 agrees at 12 bases. V lost 5 bases and J lost 10; bases outside the gene matches: 18. Germline-derived CDR1 and CDR2 are SGHVS and FNYEAQ. This CDR3 has 18 residues. For the CDR3, the DNA is TGTGCCAGCAGCCCCAGACATCTAGCGGGGGGGCCGGGAATAGAGCAGTTCTTC. Amino acid sequence: CASSPRHLAGGPGIEQFF.

J is TRBJ2-2 and V is TRBV6-4; 7 bases map to TRBD1. Trimming took 5 bases from V and 5 from J; bases not matched to a gene: 11. The CDR3 loop spans 16 amino acids. The V gene's germline CDR1 is MRHNA and CDR2 SNTAGT. CDR3 DNA sequence: TGTGCCAGCAGTTTGGACAGGACCACTGGGACCGGGGAGCTGTTTTTT. It encodes CASSLDRTTGTGELFF.

The V gene is TRBV19, the J gene TRBJ1-2; a weak D match, TRBD1 (6 bases). The CDR3 is 14 amino acids. V was clipped by 5 bases and J by 0 bases, with 10 bases between them. The germline CDR1 and CDR2 sequences are LNHDA and SQIVND (reference sequence). The CDR3 DNA reads as TGTGCCAGTAGTCCGACAGGTCCTAACTATGGCTACACCTTC. It codes for CASSPTGPNYGYTF.

The J gene is TRBJ2-1, the V gene TRBV6-5, with D maybe TRBD2 (5 bases). Trimming took 6 bases from V and 7 from J, leaving 10 bases between them. Germline lookup yields CDR1 MNHEY and CDR2 SVGAGI. The CDR3 sequence is 12 residues long. The CDR3 DNA reads TGTGCCAGCAGGGACTGGGTTAATGAGCAGTTCTTC. It specifies CASRDWVNEQFF.

V gene TRBV5-1 combines with J gene TRBJ1-1; D remains ambiguous. Looked up from germline, CDR1 is SGHRS and CDR2 is YFSETQ. V was pared by 5 bases and J by 1 base, with 12 bases between. The CDR3 extends over 14 amino acids. This CDR3 is CASSPQIGNTEAFF. In DNA, the CDR3 is TGCGCCAGCAGTCCCCAGATTGGGAACACTGAAGCTTTCTTT.

This clone came up a few times. The chain employs TRBV2 and TRBJ2-7; 9 bases agree with TRBD1. Germline CDR1 is SNHLY and CDR2 is FYNNEI. Losses at the gene ends were 5 bases for V and 2 bases for J; bases not matched to a gene: 7. The CDR3 has 15 residues. In nucleotides, the CDR3 is TGTGCCAGCAGTTCTGACAGGGGGAGACCCTACGAGCAGTACTTC. This gives the protein CASSSDRGRPYEQYF.

The CDR3 protein is CASSKNESGGTDTQYF. The CDR3 nucleotides read TGTGCCAGCAGCAAAAATGAGAGCGGGGGGACAGATACGCAGTATTTT. V gene TRBV21-1 combines with J gene TRBJ2-3; the table assigns TRBD2, which was not confirmed against the DNA. TRBV21-1 is deemed a pseudogene. The CDR3 covers 16 residues.

The chain joins TRBV7-8 to TRBJ2-7; the D gene is possibly TRBD1 (5 bases). There are 15 residues in the CDR3. V lost 5 bases, J lost 1 base, and 15 bases lay in between. Germline values: CDR1 SGHVS, CDR2 FQNEAQ. CDR3 nucleotides: TGTGCCAGCAGCCAAGAGACAGCACTTTCCTACGAGCAGTACTTC. It specifies CASSQETALSYEQYF.

V and J are TRBV19 and TRBJ2-5; 8 positions agree with TRBD1. This CDR3 region has 15 residues. Germline V gene lookup returns CDR1 LNHDA and CDR2 SQIVND (reference sequence). V trimming: 2 bases; J trimming: 4 bases; junction bases outside the gene matches: 6. CDR3 DNA sequence: TGTGCCAGTAGTATAATGACAGGGGTATCAGAGACCCAGTACTTC. It yields the protein CASSIMTGVSETQYF. Variable domain in full (rest from reference TRBV19 and TRBJ2-5): DGGITQSPKYLFRKEGQNVTLSCEQNLNHDAMYWYRQDPGQGLRLIYYSQIVNDFQKGDIAEGYSVSREKKESFPLTVTSAQKNPTAFYLCASSIMTGVSETQYFGPGTRLLVL.

This clone was seen a single time. This chain connects TRBV3-1 (or the pseudogene TRBV3-2) to TRBJ1-5; 7 bases are a match to TRBD1. This CDR3 has 15 residues. In germline, CDR1 is LGHDT, CDR2 YNNKEL (reference sequence). V lost 1 base and J lost 4; bases outside the gene matches: 4. CDR3: CASSQGRGQNQPQHF. The CDR3 DNA follows: TGTGCCAGCAGCCAAGGAAGGGGGCAGAATCAGCCCCAGCATTTT.

The J gene is TRBJ2-3, the V gene TRBV7-8, with unresolved D. Trimming took off 1 base at V and 2 bases at J, with 10 bases between the two ends. The germline V gene encodes CDR1 SGHVS and CDR2 FQNEAQ. The CDR3 length is 15 residues. The CDR3 bases are TGTGCCAGCAGCTTAGGAATGAGTTTCACAGATACGCAGTATTTT. It codes for CASSLGMSFTDTQYF.

The table lists this clone with a count of one. This rearrangement joins TRBV7-9 to TRBJ2-3; D might be TRBD1 (6 bases). The ends were cut back, 3 bases at V and 2 bases at J, with 9 bases in the middle. From germline, CDR1 is SEHNR and CDR2 FQNEAQ (reference sequence). This CDR3 spans 14 amino acids. The CDR3: CASSLGANTDTQYF. In nucleotides, the CDR3 is TGTGCCAGCAGCTTGGGGGCTAACACAGATACGCAGTATTTT.

This clone was seen just once. This chain's CDR3 is CASSGRDINEQFF. CDR3 nucleotide sequence: TGTGCCAGCAGCGGCCGGGACATTAATGAGCAGTTCTTC. This chain links TRBV11-2 with TRBJ2-1; tentative D call: TRBD1 (6 bases). The CDR3 loop spans 13 amino acids. Germline CDR1 is SGHAT and CDR2 is FQNNGV. Trimming left V 5 bases short and J 7 bases short, with 12 bases between.

The chain links TRBV2 to TRBJ1-2, with D hard to call. CDR1 is SNHLY, CDR2 FYNNEI, per germline. This CDR3 spans 16 amino acids. Trimming cost V 2 bases and J 5 bases, with 18 bases left between them. In DNA, the CDR3 is TGTGCCAGCAGTGAAAGCTTAATCGGAGGGTATTATGGCTACACCTTC. Its protein product is CASSESLIGGYYGYTF.

J is TRBJ1-1 and V is TRBV5-1; 11 nucleotides align to TRBD1. Germline V gene lookup returns CDR1 SGHRS and CDR2 YFSETQ. This CDR3 has 15 amino acids. V lost 4 bases, J lost 5 bases, and 7 bases stayed unmatched. The CDR3 is CASSQDRGRGTEAFF. The CDR3 DNA reads TGCGCCAGCAGCCAGGACAGGGGGCGAGGGACTGAAGCTTTCTTT.